A selection of T cell receptor beta chains follows, all from one sample in a study of metastatic and nonmetastatic thyroid tumors. TCRdb reprocessed the PCR reads using MiXCR. The sample has fewer than 25,000 clones; about 20% are singletons. The sequenced sample consisted of blood. The receptors derive from a female donor with papillary thyroid cancer or a benign thyroid nodule (not recorded which). Some clones in this sample may be carry-over from other donors' samples. Each CDR3 is given with its conserved first and last residue. The D gene is left open where the match is weak. A row's size may be missing; if present it is once, few, many or a size class.

clone_size d_call j_call v_call cdr3_aa cdr3_nt
many . TRBJ2-3 TRBV19 CASKRQVGTDTQYF TGTGCCAGTAAGAGACAGGTCGGCACAGATACGCAGTATTTT
medium-sized . TRBJ1-6 TRBV30 CAWRTPESSYNSPLHF TGTGCCTGGAGGACGCCGGAGAGCTCCTATAATTCACCCCTCCACTTT
few TRBD2 TRBJ2-5 TRBV27 CASRTLAAPAAQYF TGTGCCAGCAGGACTCTAGCGGCCCCAGCGGCCCAGTACTTC
. . TRBJ2-7 TRBV7-9 CASSSGASYEQYF TGTGCCAGCAGTTCGGGGGCCTCCTACGAGCAGTACTTC
medium-sized . TRBJ2-7 TRBV12-3/TRBV12-4 CASSEQGQVGQYF TGTGCCAGCAGCGAACAGGGTCAGGTAGGGCAGTACTTC
many TRBD1 TRBJ2-2 TRBV10-1 CASSALSGQGNTGELFF TGCGCCAGCAGTGCCCTCTCCGGACAGGGAAACACCGGGGAGCTGTTTTTT
many TRBD2 TRBJ2-7 TRBV28 CASSPTSGNYYEQYF TGTGCCAGCAGTCCAACTAGCGGGAATTACTACGAGCAGTACTTC
. . TRBJ2-7 TRBV5-1 CASSLDWGPSYEQYF TGCGCCAGCAGCTTGGATTGGGGACCCTCCTACGAGCAGTACTTC
many . TRBJ1-4 TRBV4-1 CASSQSRTATNEKLFF TGCGCCAGCAGCCAGAGTAGGACGGCGACTAATGAAAAACTGTTTTTT
many TRBD1 TRBJ2-7 TRBV18 CASSLTGQAEQYF TGTGCCAGCTCACTCACAGGACAGGCTGAGCAGTACTTC
many . TRBJ1-5 TRBV20-1 CSARTGPNQPQHF TGCAGTGCAAGGACGGGGCCCAATCAGCCCCAGCATTTT
once . TRBJ1-6 TRBV30 CAWSVRQAGNSPLHF TGTGCCTGGAGTGTACGGCAGGCGGGGAATTCACCCCTCCACTTT
medium-sized . TRBJ1-5 TRBV28 CASSYPGSQPQHF TGTGCCAGCAGTTATCCAGGATCTCAGCCCCAGCATTTT
. . TRBJ2-7 TRBV5-1 CASSLDGLEQYF TGCGCCAGCAGCTTGGATGGCCTCGAGCAGTACTTC
medium-sized TRBD1 TRBJ1-2 TRBV6-1 CASIGGTGWDGFGYTF TGTGCCAGCATTGGTGGGACAGGGTGGGACGGCTTTGGCTACACCTTC
medium-sized TRBD2 TRBJ2-7 TRBV20-1 CSARVGGGYEQYF TGCAGTGCTAGAGTCGGGGGAGGGTACGAGCAGTACTTC
few TRBD1 TRBJ1-2 TRBV6-4 CASSDGTGIETNYGYTF TGTGCCAGCAGTGACGGGACAGGGATCGAGACTAACTATGGCTACACCTTC
once TRBD2 TRBJ2-3 TRBV11-2 CASSFTSGRVSDTQYF TGTGCCAGCAGCTTTACTAGCGGGAGGGTCTCAGATACGCAGTATTTT